This T cell receptor beta chain was recorded in a study of long-term antiretroviral therapy in people with HIV (dated by TCRdb to between 2021 and 2022). Concerning the study at large: The earliest samples were collected approximately a decade before the 2015 WHO recommendation for immediate ART, a period when ART was typically delayed until CD4 counts fell. Whether ART initiation and durable HIV suppression were associated with changes in peripheral blood TRB repertoire composition and diversity was tested in a retrospective serial study. From some 28 adults with confirmed HIV infection, the cohort provided 192 cryopreserved PBMC samples, gathered serially across a mean of around six years (range 1-12). Of the 30 participants with HIV, eleven were female. No cross-contamination during QIAcube processing was shown when test extractions of a monoclonal T-cell line were performed alongside 25 to 35 polyclonal samples. General conclusions and limits of the study: No data were available on ART adherence, viral resistance or therapy changes, limiting inferences about post-ART repertoire changes. Starting ART was linked to a significant rise in TRB diversity, yet even after long-term ART the diversity remained significantly lower than in transplant donor controls. Because PBMC availability was limited, only the TCR beta chain was sequenced, with no alpha chain pairing. The samples span the years 2004 to 2017, and the ART regimens used may be less effective than current regimens. Expanded TRB clones identified before ART initiation dominated the repertoire at all time points, although this dominance fluctuated and declined in many PLHIV after ART. Unsorted PBMC were profiled instead of sorted CD4+ and CD8+ T cells because pre-ART samples had limited cell numbers. HIV repertoires had narrower CDR3 length ranges than controls, and the network structure suggested an antigen-experienced repertoire that shifted only slightly toward naive after ART.

A word on this clone: Its antigen has not been determined. No qualities accompany the bases; no much larger clone lies one base away.

Inclusion was restricted to participants for whom at least one PBMC sample before ART initiation and at least two post-ART samples were available. All participants with HIV were treated in the United States of America. Before DNA extraction, cryopreserved samples of about 1-10 million PBMC were thawed and washed. At the time of the earliest PBMC sample, participants with HIV were aged between roughly 20 and 54 years. PBMC samples from each participant spanned 1-4 timepoints before ART initiation and 2-8 timepoints after ART initiation, with a median of 7 samples. Serial HIV viral load, CD4+ T-cell count, ART history and demographic data were obtained for every participant. A Qiagen kit on a QIAcube was used to extract genomic DNA from unsorted PBMC, with samples processed in batches of 12. Sequencing of the TRB variable region was done with the immunoSEQ hsTCRB v3.0 assay at survey level resolution. The targeted TRB sequencing depth was roughly 40,000-55,000 T-cell genomes per sample. Pooled TRB libraries were sequenced on an Illumina MiSeq with a v3 150-cycle kit. The original methods were these. Analysis of repertoires was carried out in R inside a reproducible Nextflow workflow spanning QC, data transformation and analysis. LymphoSeq2, an R package for exploring AIRR-Seq data, was used to implement custom analyses. Four samples yielding fewer than 5000 total TRB sequences were excluded, leaving 188 analyzed HIV repertoires. Among the roughly 190 retained HIV repertoires, 55 to 65 were collected before ART initiation and 120 to 140 were collected after ART initiation. Repertoires were downsampled to 5000 TRB nucleotide sequences, and summary statistics were averaged over 100 downsampling iterations. TRB sequences were retained for analysis only if CDR3 regions of at least seven amino acids were present. Diversity was assessed using a clonality score derived from Shannon entropy and using the Gini coefficient. In the repertoire networks, any two of the top 5000 CDR3 amino acid sequences were linked whenever the two sequences differed by an edit distance of one. GLIPH2 predicted antigen specificity groups and MHC restriction for TRB CDR3 amino acid sequences. CDR3 amino acid sequences were matched against VDJdb and McPAS-TCR to flag known CMV, EBV, HIV or tissue antigen associations. Pre-ART, post-ART and control groups were compared with Wilcoxon signed-rank tests and Holm-Bonferroni correction. TCRdb mirrors the immuneACCESS table, restricted to in-frame sequences. Some clones are absent from its copies; in checked studies, under half trace to an unresolved V gene, and the reason for the others is unknown. V and J calls and clone size are those listed in that table; D and trimming were worked out from the DNA. The sample table records just over 20,000 clones; approximately 82% of these occur just once. The leading ten clones occupy roughly 4.8% of the sample.

Including the terminal cysteine and phenylalanine, the CDR3 comprises 17 residues. Solely the CDR3 DNA is kept, with 51 bases framed from the first base. Taken from the germline V gene, the CDR1 and CDR2 loops are LGHNA and YNFKEQ. V is pruned by 0 bases and J by 4 bases, leaving 10 bases of the junction without a gene match. The TCR originated in a man between 18 and 29 years old with HIV. The sequencing used unsorted PBMCs, collected 0.5 years after starting antiretroviral therapy. The sequence links TRBV4-2 to TRBJ2-5; TRBD2 fits 8 bases in the junction. The encoded CDR3 is CASSQDWWSGGAETQYF. The nucleotides read TGTGCCAGCAGCCAAGATTGGTGGAGCGGGGGAGCAGAGACCCAGTACTTC.